This TCR beta chain appears in the sequencing data of a study of cytomegalovirus exposure and HLA in healthy donors. Overall study findings and caveats: Among TCR beta chains, those listed as cytomegalovirus-associated numbered some 160. The tendency of first-cohort TCR clusters to co-occur in the 120 validation repertoires was identified by a subsequent analysis.

V trimming: 4 bases; J trimming: 2 bases; junction bases outside the gene matches: 10. From germline, CDR1 is LGHNT and CDR2 FRNRAP. The CDR3 consists of 16 residues. Remarks on this clone: Its antigen is unknown.

Measured with immunoSEQ multiplex PCR; TCRdb has only the in-frame clones, and not every one. Of 150,000 to 200,000 clones listed, roughly 85% are singletons. This TCR was sampled from a man aged 18 to 30 in good health and CMV-seropositive. The chain uses TRBV12-5 and TRBJ2-5; 7 nucleotides line up with TRBD2. Sequenced sample: PBMCs. The chain's CDR3 is CASGSPERGLQETQYF. In DNA, the CDR3 is TGTGCTAGTGGTTCCCCCGAGAGGGGACTACAAGAGACCCAGTACTTC. The full variable domain, rest sourced from reference TRBV12-5 and TRBJ2-5, is DARVTQTPRHKVTEMGQEVTMRCQPILGHNTVFWYRQTMMQGLELLAYFRNRAPLDDSGMPKDRFSAEMPDATLATLKIQPSEPRDSAVYFCASGSPERGLQETQYFGPGTRLLVL.